The 4 T cell receptor beta chains listed next were all sequenced from one sample in a study of blood T cell repertoires in COVID-19. Method: immunoSEQ multiplex PCR; TCRdb's copy keeps in-frame clones and lacks some. The sample includes about 110,000 clones, over 65% of them seen just once. The sample comprised peripheral blood. The origin of the receptors is a woman aged 40 to 50 with acute or convalescent COVID-19.

The chain is built from TRBV18 and TRBJ1-4; D is unclear. V gave up 2 bases and J gave up 8 bases, with 12 bases separating them. Germline assignment: CDR1 KGHSH and CDR2 LQKENI. This CDR3 spans 14 amino acids. CDR3 loop: CASSPELNKEKLFF. In DNA form, the CDR3 reads TGTGCCAGCTCACCAGAGTTGAATAAAGAAAAACTGTTTTTT.

The chain couples TRBV6-2 or TRBV6-3 to TRBJ1-5; 8 bases align to TRBD1. Germline lookup yields CDR1 MNHEY and CDR2 SVGEGT. The CDR3 covers 18 residues. The J segment lost 3 bases and the V segment lost 4 bases, leaving 14 bases of the junction unmatched. The CDR3 DNA follows: TGTGCCAGCAGTTCAGGACAGGGAAATCTCCTAGTCAATCAGCCCCAGCATTTT. This sequence encodes CASSSGQGNLLVNQPQHF.

This sequence joins TRBV9 and TRBJ2-7, with D tentatively TRBD1 (6 bases). The germline V gene has CDR1 SGDLS and CDR2 YYNGEE. Trimming stripped 4 bases from V and 0 bases from J, with 11 bases between. This CDR3 is 14 amino acids long. CDR3 sequence: CASSPGTFSYEQYF. The CDR3 nucleotides are TGTGCCAGCAGCCCCGGGACATTCTCCTACGAGCAGTACTTC.

The chain links TRBV5-4 to TRBJ1-6; D uncertain. The germline CDR1 and CDR2 sequences are SGHNT and YYREEE (reference sequence). V shed 4 bases and J shed 5 bases, with 19 bases lying between them. The CDR3 is made up of 17 amino acids. CDR3 in amino acids: CASSNRRGGRNNSPLHF. The CDR3 DNA is TGTGCCAGCAGCAATAGACGTGGAGGGAGGAATAATTCACCCCTCCACTTT.